One sample yielded the 17 T cell receptor beta chains listed below, sequenced in a study of blood T cell repertoires in COVID-19. Produced via immunoSEQ multiplex PCR; TCRdb's table is partial and in-frame only. Seen here are tens of thousands of clones, roughly 84% observed once, and the top ten hold 2.5%. Sample: peripheral blood. The origin of the receptors is a man in his fifties or sixties with acute or convalescent COVID-19.

V usage is TRBV19 and J usage is TRBJ1-1, with D possibly TRBD1 on 5 matching bases. The CDR3 has 15 amino acids. The ends were cut back, 4 bases at V and 2 bases at J, with 14 bases in the middle. The germline V gene encodes CDR1 LNHDA and CDR2 SQIVND (reference sequence). The DNA for the CDR3 is TGTGCCAGTAGTACGAGACAGTTCATCAACACTGAAGCTTTCTTT. This codes for CASSTRQFINTEAFF.

This chain links TRBV4-1 with TRBJ2-1; 10 bases align to TRBD2. Germline CDR1 and CDR2: MGHRA and YSYEKL. The CDR3 has 18 residues. Trimming removed 2 bases from V and 3 bases from J; junction bases left unmatched: 10. DNA for the CDR3: TGCGCCAGCAGCCAAAGTCGCCTAGCGGGAGACAACTACAATGAGCAGTTCTTC. It yields the protein CASSQSRLAGDNYNEQFF.

V and J are TRBV5-6 and TRBJ1-1, with a possible D match to TRBD1 (5 bases). Trimming shortened V by 4 bases and J by 0 bases, and 13 bases separated the two germline ends. The CDR3 sequence is 15 residues long. Germline values: CDR1 SGHDT, CDR2 YYEEEE. The CDR3 nucleotides read TGTGCCAGCAGCCTACTCAGGGTAATGAACACTGAAGCTTTCTTT. Amino acid sequence: CASSLLRVMNTEAFF.

The chain has TRBV3-1 (or the pseudogene TRBV3-2) and TRBJ2-4; 9 nucleotides line up with TRBD2. Trimming took 1 base from V and 12 from J; bases not matched to a gene: 4. The CDR3 runs 13 residues. Germline CDR1 and CDR2: LGHDT and YNNKEL (reference sequence). CDR3 sequence (DNA): TGTGCCAGCAGCCAAGCGGGAGCGGGAGGTCAGTACTTC. Its translation is CASSQAGAGGQYF.

This clone was detected once. The chain couples TRBV28 to TRBJ2-3; D perhaps matches TRBD1 (6 bases). The germline V and J ends were trimmed by 5 bases and 0 bases, with 12 bases remaining between them. CDR3 length: 15 residues. In germline, CDR1 is MDHEN, CDR2 SYDVKM. The CDR3 DNA follows: TGTGCCAGCAGTAACAGGGACACTAGCACAGATACGCAGTATTTT. It codes for CASSNRDTSTDTQYF.

The genes are TRBV5-6 and TRBJ1-2; 8 nucleotides align to TRBD1. Trimming took 0 bases from V and 7 from J; bases not matched to a gene: 11. There are 16 residues in the CDR3. CDR1 is SGHDT, CDR2 YYEEEE, per germline. The CDR3 region is CASSLVTPGGVFGYTF. Here the CDR3 DNA reads TGTGCCAGCAGCTTGGTTACGCCAGGGGGCGTGTTTGGCTACACCTTC.

J is TRBJ2-1 and V is TRBV28; tentative D call: TRBD1 (5 bases). The length of the CDR3 is 15 residues. Between the trimmed V and J ends, which lost 6 bases and 8 bases, there was a span of 20 bases. The V gene's germline CDR1 is MDHEN and CDR2 SYDVKM. CDR3 DNA sequence: TGTGCCAGCAGCCATTGGGGAATAGACAGTGATGAGCAGTTCTTC. Translated, it gives CASSHWGIDSDEQFF. Full variable domain (rest looked up from reference TRBV28 and TRBJ2-1): DVKVTQSSRYLVKRTGEKVFLECVQDMDHENMFWYRQDPGLGLRLIYFSYDVKMKEKGDIPEGYSVSREKKERFSLILESASTNQTSMYLCASSHWGIDSDEQFFGPGTRLTVL.

The gene calls are TRBV7-3 and TRBJ2-3; possible D gene TRBD2, 5 bases. V was pared by 2 bases and J by 3 bases, with 15 bases between. The V gene's germline CDR1 is SGHTA and CDR2 FQGTGA. CDR3 size: 16 residues. The CDR3 coding sequence is TGTGCCAGCAGCTTAGGGATAGCGCAGTTAACAGATACGCAGTATTTT. It encodes CASSLGIAQLTDTQYF.

The chain is built from TRBV6-2 or TRBV6-3 and TRBJ1-6; D possibly corresponds to TRBD1 (5 bases). Trimming shortened V by 4 bases and J by 7 bases, and 14 bases separated the two germline ends. This CDR3 has 15 residues. The germline gives CDR1 MNHEY, CDR2 SVGEGT. Here the CDR3 reads CASSSRRGGNSPLHF. CDR3 nucleotides: TGTGCCAGCAGTTCCCGGCGGGGGGGGAATTCACCCCTCCACTTT.

The chain joins TRBV3-1 (or the pseudogene TRBV3-2) to TRBJ1-2; D remains ambiguous. Germline assignment: CDR1 LGHDT and CDR2 YNNKEL (reference sequence). The CDR3 sequence is 15 residues long. V lost 1 base and J lost 6, with 15 bases in between. The CDR3 DNA sequence: TGTGCCAGCAGCCAAGTCGAGGTAGGGAGAGATGGCTACACCTTC. Amino acids: CASSQVEVGRDGYTF.

The rearrangement uses TRBV28 and TRBJ2-1, with unresolved D. V was cut by 1 base and J by 5 bases, with 9 bases left in between. Germline V lookup: CDR1 MDHEN, CDR2 SYDVKM. This CDR3 has 14 amino acids. The CDR3 loop is CASSLLTRNNEQFF. DNA for the CDR3: TGTGCCAGCAGTTTATTAACACGTAACAATGAGCAGTTCTTC.

The chain uses TRBV2 and TRBJ2-5; possible D gene TRBD1, 6 bases. V lost 7 bases, J lost 2 bases, and 14 bases lay in between. Germline V gives CDR1 SNHLY, CDR2 FYNNEI. The CDR3 sequence is 14 residues long. Written as DNA, the CDR3 is TGTGCCAGCATTACCGACAGGTATCAAGAGACCCAGTACTTC. Its protein product is CASITDRYQETQYF. Looking up the rest from reference TRBV2 and TRBJ2-5 gives the full variable domain: EPEVTQTPSHQVTQMGQEVILRCVPISNHLYFYWYRQILGQKVEFLVSFYNNEISEKSEIFDDQFSVERPDGSNFTLKIRSTKLEDSAMYFCASITDRYQETQYFGPGTRLLVL.

The chain combines TRBV10-1 with TRBJ2-7, with D perhaps TRBD1 (5 bases). Germline assignment: CDR1 WNHNN and CDR2 SYGVQD (reference sequence). The V end lost 2 bases, the J end lost 3 bases, and 8 bases lay between the germline ends. This CDR3 contains 13 residues. The CDR3 loop is CASSERGDYEQYF. CDR3 DNA: TGCGCCAGCAGTGAGAGGGGTGACTACGAGCAGTACTTC.

This chain uses TRBV7-9 with TRBJ1-4; 7 bases fit TRBD1. The CDR3 covers 11 residues. J was trimmed by 11 bases and V by 5 bases; bases with no gene match: 2. Germline CDR1 is SEHNR and CDR2 is FQNEAQ (reference sequence). CDR3 sequence reads: CASSTDRKLFF. DNA for the CDR3: TGTGCCAGCAGCACGGACAGGAAACTGTTTTTT.

This chain joins TRBV5-4 and TRBJ1-6, with 7 nucleotides matching TRBD1. CDR1 SGHNT and CDR2 YYREEE come from the germline V gene (reference sequence). Trimming at V came to 1 base and at J to 7 bases, leaving 2 bases not matched to a gene. The CDR3 length is 14 residues. CDR3 amino acids: CASSLKGANSPLHF. The CDR3 nucleotides read TGTGCCAGCAGCTTGAAGGGGGCGAATTCACCCCTCCACTTT.

V usage is TRBV10-3 and J usage is TRBJ2-1, with TRBD2 matching 8 bases. V was pared by 7 bases and J by 1 base, with 6 bases of the junction left unmatched. The V gene's germline CDR1 is ENHRY and CDR2 SYGVKD. CDR3 length: 15 residues. CDR3 sequence reads: CAIKGPGGSYNEQFF. CDR3 DNA sequence: TGTGCCATCAAAGGCCCGGGAGGGTCCTACAATGAGCAGTTCTTC.

The CDR3 here is CASSLGEVGGEQYF. The CDR3 bases are TGTGCCAGCAGCTTAGGAGAGGTAGGGGGCGAGCAGTACTTC. The J gene is TRBJ2-7, the V gene TRBV13, with D tentatively TRBD1 (6 bases). Trimming cost V 0 bases and J 6 bases, with 12 bases left between them. The CDR3 has 14 amino acids. Germline V gives CDR1 PRHDT, CDR2 FYEKMQ (reference sequence).